The entry below gives a single T cell receptor (beta chain) sequence along with its context. The antigen is not known. A 5'RACE reaction primed in the constant segment made cDNA libraries of TCR alpha and TCR beta, and these carried sample barcodes and UMIs. One entry per CDR3 protein, called by TCRdb with MiXCR from the 5' RACE reads. The sample gives over 120,000 distinct CDR3 sequences, roughly a quarter of which show up once; around 22% is in the top ten. The entry originates in a study of T-cell memory formation after mild COVID-19. Regarding the study as a whole: Clones contracting day 15 to 85 were balanced CD4/CD8; later expanders leaned CD4+.

Sequencing used PBMCs or a T cell subset sorted from them (not recorded which). This sequence originates from an adult woman who had mild COVID-19 (a few samples of this study predate the infection). Cell type and time point are not known.

CDR3 sequence reads: CASSGGWTNTEAFF. The CDR3 bases are TGTGCCAGCAGTGGGGGTTGGACGAACACTGAAGCTTTCTTT. The rearrangement links TRBV12-3 or TRBV12-4 to TRBJ1-1; perhaps TRBD1 as D (5 bases). V was cut by 5 bases and J by 1 base, with 11 bases left in between. The CDR3 extends over 14 amino acids.